The text below deals with one T cell receptor (beta chain). The CDR3 is 17 residues long. Germline loops: CDR1 KGHSH, CDR2 LQKENI. The V gene lost 4 bases and the J gene lost 4 bases, with 20 bases spanning the gap. The sample is drawn from a study of blood T cell repertoires in COVID-19. Repertoires were generated with immunoSEQ multiplex PCR, while TCRdb's copy carries only in-frame clones and drops some. The table has a few hundred thousand clones, 85% to 90% seen once. The sample taken for sequencing was PBMCs or T cells enriched from blood (not recorded which). The V call is TRBV18, the J call TRBJ2-4; no reliable D call. This TCR was recovered from a woman aged 18-29 years with acute COVID-19. CDR3 residues: CASSLPVLGGQKNIQYF. CDR3 sequence (DNA): TGTGCCAGCTCACTACCAGTTCTCGGCGGCCAAAAAAACATTCAGTACTTC.